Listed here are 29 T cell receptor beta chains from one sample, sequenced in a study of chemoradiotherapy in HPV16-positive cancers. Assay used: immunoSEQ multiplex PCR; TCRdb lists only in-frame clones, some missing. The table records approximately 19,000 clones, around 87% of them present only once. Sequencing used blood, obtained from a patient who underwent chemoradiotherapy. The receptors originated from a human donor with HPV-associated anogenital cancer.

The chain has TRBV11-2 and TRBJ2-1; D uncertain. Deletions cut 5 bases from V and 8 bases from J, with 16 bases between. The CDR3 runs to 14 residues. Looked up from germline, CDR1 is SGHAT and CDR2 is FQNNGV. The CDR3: CASSKSGPRDEQFF. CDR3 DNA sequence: TGTGCCAGCAGCAAAAGTGGCCCCCGCGATGAGCAGTTCTTC.

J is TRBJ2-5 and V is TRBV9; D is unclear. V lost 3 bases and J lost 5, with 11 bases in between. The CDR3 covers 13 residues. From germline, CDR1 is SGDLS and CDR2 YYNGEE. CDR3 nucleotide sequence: TGTGCCAGCAGCGCAAGGGTGGGGGAGACCCAGTACTTC. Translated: CASSARVGETQYF.

DNA of the CDR3: TGTGCCAGCTCACAGTCACTACAAGAGACCCAGTACTTC. Its translation: CASSQSLQETQYF. The V and J genes are TRBV18 and TRBJ2-5; D gene ambiguous. V was pared by 4 bases and J by 2 bases, with 8 bases between. Germline CDR1 and CDR2: KGHSH and LQKENI. The length of the CDR3 is 13 residues.

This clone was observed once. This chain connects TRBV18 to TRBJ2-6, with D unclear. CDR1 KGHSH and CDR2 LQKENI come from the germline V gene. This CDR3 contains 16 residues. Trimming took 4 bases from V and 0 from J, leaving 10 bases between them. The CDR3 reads CASSLQAISGANVLTF. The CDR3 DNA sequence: TGTGCCAGCTCACTCCAGGCAATCTCTGGGGCCAACGTCCTGACTTTC.

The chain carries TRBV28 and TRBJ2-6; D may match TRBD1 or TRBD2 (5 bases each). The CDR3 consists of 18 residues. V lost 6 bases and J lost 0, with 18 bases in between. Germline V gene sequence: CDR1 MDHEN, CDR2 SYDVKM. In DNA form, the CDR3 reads TGTGCCAGCAGACCAGCCGGGACGTCGAGCTCTGGGGCCAACGTCCTGACTTTC. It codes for CASRPAGTSSSGANVLTF. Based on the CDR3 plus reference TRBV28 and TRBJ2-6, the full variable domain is DVKVTQSSRYLVKRTGEKVFLECVQDMDHENMFWYRQDPGLGLRLIYFSYDVKMKEKGDIPEGYSVSREKKERFSLILESASTNQTSMYLCASRPAGTSSSGANVLTFGAGSRLTVL.

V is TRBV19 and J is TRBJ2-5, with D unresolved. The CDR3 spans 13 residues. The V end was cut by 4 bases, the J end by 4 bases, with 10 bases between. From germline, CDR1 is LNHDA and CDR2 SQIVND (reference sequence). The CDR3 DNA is TGTGCCAGTAGTAGCCTCCGTGGAGAGACCCAGTACTTC. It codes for CASSSLRGETQYF.

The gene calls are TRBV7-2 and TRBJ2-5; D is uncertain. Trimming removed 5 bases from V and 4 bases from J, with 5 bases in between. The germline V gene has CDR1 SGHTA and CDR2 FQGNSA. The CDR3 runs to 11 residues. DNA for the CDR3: TGTGCCAGCAGCCCCGGAGAGACCCAGTACTTC. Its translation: CASSPGETQYF.

CDR3 in amino acids: CASRGWGTGSYEQYF. The CDR3 DNA reads TGTGCCAGCAGGGGGTGGGGGACAGGTTCCTACGAGCAGTACTTC. J is TRBJ2-7 and V is TRBV2; 8 bases agree with TRBD1. This CDR3 spans 15 amino acids. V lost 6 bases to trimming and J lost 1 base; unmatched junction nucleotides: 8. The V gene's germline CDR1 is SNHLY and CDR2 FYNNEI.

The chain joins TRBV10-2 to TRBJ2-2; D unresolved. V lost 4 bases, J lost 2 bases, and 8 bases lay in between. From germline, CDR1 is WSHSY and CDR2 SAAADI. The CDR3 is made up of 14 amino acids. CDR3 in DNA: TGCGCCAGCAGTGCGGAAGTCAACACCGGGGAGCTGTTTTTT. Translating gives CASSAEVNTGELFF.

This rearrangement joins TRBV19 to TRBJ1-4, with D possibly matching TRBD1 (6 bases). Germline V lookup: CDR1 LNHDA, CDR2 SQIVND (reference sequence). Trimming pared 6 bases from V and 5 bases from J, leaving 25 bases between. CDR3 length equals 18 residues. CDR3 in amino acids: CASRPSGTPQAGNEKLFF. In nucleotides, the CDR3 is TGTGCCAGTAGACCCTCCGGGACACCCCAAGCGGGAAATGAAAAACTGTTTTTT.

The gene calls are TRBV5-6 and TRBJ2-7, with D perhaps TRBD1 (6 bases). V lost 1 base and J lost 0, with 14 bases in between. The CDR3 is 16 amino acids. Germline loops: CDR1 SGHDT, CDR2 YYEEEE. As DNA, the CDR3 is TGTGCCAGCAGCTTGCACTCCGGGACAAACTCCTACGAGCAGTACTTC. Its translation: CASSLHSGTNSYEQYF.

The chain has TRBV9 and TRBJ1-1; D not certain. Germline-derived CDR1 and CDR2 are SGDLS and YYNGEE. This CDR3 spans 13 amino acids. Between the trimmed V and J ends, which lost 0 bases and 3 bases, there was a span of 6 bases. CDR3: CASSVVGYTEAFF. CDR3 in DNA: TGTGCCAGCAGCGTAGTAGGGTACACTGAAGCTTTCTTT. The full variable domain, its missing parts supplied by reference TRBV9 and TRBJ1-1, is DSGVTQTPKHLITATGQRVTLRCSPRSGDLSVYWYQQSLDQGLQFLIQYYNGEERAKGNILERFSAQQFPDLHSELNLSSLELGDSALYFCASSVVGYTEAFFGQGTRLTVV.

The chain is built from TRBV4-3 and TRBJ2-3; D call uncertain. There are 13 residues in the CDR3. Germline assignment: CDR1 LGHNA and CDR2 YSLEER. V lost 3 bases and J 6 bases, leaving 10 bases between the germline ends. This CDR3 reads CASSQGLRDTQYF. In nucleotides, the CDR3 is TGCGCCAGCAGCCAGGGCCTACGTGATACGCAGTATTTT.

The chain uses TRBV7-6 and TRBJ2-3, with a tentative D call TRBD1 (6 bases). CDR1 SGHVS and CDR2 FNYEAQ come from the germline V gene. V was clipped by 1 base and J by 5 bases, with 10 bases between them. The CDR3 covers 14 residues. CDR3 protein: CASSLGGGRDTQYF. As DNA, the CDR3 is TGTGCCAGCAGCTTAGGAGGGGGAAGAGATACGCAGTATTTT.

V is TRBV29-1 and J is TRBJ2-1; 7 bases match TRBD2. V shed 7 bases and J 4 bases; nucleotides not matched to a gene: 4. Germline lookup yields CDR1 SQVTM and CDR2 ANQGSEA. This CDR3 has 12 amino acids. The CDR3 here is CSAIAGYNEQFF. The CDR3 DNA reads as TGCAGCGCTATAGCGGGTTACAATGAGCAGTTCTTC.

The CDR3 region has the DNA TGCGCCAGCTCGGGGAAGGACTTCGGGCTCGAGCAGTACTTC. The encoded protein is CASSGKDFGLEQYF. The rearrangement uses TRBV5-1 and TRBJ2-7, with D tentatively TRBD2 (5 bases). Per the germline V gene, CDR1 is SGHRS and CDR2 is YFSETQ. This CDR3 has 14 amino acids. The V end lost 7 bases, the J end lost 6 bases, and 20 bases lay between the germline ends.

This chain's CDR3 is CACRRGGGRNQPQHF. CDR3 DNA sequence: TGTGCCTGCCGTAGGGGTGGAGGGAGGAATCAGCCCCAGCATTTT. This chain uses TRBV28 with TRBJ1-5; maybe TRBD1 (5 bases). This CDR3 spans 15 amino acids. V lost 11 bases to trimming and J lost 4 bases, with 21 bases between them. Germline-derived CDR1 and CDR2 are MDHEN and SYDVKM.

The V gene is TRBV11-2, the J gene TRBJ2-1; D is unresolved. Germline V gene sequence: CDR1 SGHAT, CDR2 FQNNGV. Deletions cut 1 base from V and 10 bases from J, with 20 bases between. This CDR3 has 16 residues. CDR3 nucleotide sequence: TGTGCCAGCAGCTTAGGGGCCAAGGAAGCCCTCCTCGAGCAGTTCTTC. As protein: CASSLGAKEALLEQFF.

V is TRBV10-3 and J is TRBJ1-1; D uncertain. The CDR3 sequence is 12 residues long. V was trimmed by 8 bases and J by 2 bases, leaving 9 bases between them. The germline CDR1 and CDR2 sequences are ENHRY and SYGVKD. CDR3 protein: CAIGQLNTEAFF. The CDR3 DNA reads TGTGCCATCGGCCAGCTTAACACTGAAGCTTTCTTT.

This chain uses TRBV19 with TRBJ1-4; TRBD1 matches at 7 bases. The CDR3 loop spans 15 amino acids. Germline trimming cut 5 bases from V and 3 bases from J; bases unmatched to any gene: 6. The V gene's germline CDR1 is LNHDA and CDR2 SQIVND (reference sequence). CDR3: CASSGRGFPNEKLFF. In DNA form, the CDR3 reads TGTGCCAGTAGTGGCAGGGGGTTTCCTAATGAAAAACTGTTTTTT.

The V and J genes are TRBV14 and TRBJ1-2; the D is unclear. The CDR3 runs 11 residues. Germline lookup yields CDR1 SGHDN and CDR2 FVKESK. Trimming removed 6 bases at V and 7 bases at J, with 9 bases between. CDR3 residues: CASRFRGGYTF. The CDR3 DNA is TGTGCCAGCAGGTTCCGGGGTGGCTACACCTTC. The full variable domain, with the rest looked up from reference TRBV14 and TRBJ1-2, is EAGVTQFPSHSVIEKGQTVTLRCDPISGHDNLYWYRRVMGKEIKFLLHFVKESKQDESGMPNNRFLAERTGGTYSTLKVQPAELEDSGVYFCASRFRGGYTFGSGTRLTVV.

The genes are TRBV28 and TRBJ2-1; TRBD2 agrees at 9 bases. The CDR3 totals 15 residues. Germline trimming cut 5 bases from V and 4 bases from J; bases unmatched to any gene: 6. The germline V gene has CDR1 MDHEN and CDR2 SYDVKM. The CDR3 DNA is TGTGCCAGCAGTCTTAGCGGGGGCACGTACAATGAGCAGTTCTTC. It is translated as CASSLSGGTYNEQFF.

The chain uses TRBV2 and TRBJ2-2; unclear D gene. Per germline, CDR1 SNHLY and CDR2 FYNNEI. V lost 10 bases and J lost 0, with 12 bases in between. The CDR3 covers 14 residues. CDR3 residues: CATKRASNTGELFF. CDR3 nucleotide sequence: TGTGCCACCAAACGAGCATCGAACACCGGGGAGCTGTTTTTT. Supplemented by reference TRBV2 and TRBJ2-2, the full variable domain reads EPEVTQTPSHQVTQMGQEVILRCVPISNHLYFYWYRQILGQKVEFLVSFYNNEISEKSEIFDDQFSVERPDGSNFTLKIRSTKLEDSAMYFCATKRASNTGELFFGEGSRLTVL.

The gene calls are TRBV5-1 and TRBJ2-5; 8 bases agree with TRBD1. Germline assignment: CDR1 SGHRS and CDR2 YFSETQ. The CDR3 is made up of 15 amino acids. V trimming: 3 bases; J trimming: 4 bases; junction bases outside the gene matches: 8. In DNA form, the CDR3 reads TGCGCCAGCAGCTCGACACAGGGGGAAGGAGAGACCCAGTACTTC. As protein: CASSSTQGEGETQYF. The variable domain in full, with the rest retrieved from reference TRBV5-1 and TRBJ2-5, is KAGVTQTPRYLIKTRGQQVTLSCSPISGHRSVSWYQQTPGQGLQFLFEYFSETQRNKGNFPGRFSGRQFSNSRSEMNVSTLELGDSALYLCASSSTQGEGETQYFGPGTRLLVL.

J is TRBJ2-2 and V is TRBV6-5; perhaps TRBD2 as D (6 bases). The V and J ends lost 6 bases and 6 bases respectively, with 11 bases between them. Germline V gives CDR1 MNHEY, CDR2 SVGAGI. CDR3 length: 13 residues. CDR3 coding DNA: TGTGCCAGCAGAAACGCGGGGCCCGGGGAGCTGTTTTTT. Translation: CASRNAGPGELFF.

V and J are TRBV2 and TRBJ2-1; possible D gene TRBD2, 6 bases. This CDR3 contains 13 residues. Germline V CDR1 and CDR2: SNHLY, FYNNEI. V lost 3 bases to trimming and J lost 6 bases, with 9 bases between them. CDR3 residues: CASSELGGNEQFF. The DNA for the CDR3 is TGTGCCAGCAGTGAGCTGGGGGGCAATGAGCAGTTCTTC.

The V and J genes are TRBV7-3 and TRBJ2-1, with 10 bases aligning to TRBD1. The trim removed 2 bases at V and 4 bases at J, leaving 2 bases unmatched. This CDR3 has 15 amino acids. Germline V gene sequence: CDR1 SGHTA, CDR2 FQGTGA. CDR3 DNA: TGTGCCAGCAGCTTATCGGGACAGGGGTACAATGAGCAGTTCTTC. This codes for CASSLSGQGYNEQFF. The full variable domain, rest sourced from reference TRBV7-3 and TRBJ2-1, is GAGVSQTPSNKVTEKGKYVELRCDPISGHTALYWYRQSLGQGPEFLIYFQGTGAADDSGLPNDRFFAVRPEGSVSTLKIQRTERGDSAVYLCASSLSGQGYNEQFFGPGTRLTVL.

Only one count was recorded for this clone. CDR3 DNA: TGTGCCAGCAGACCGGGGGGAGGATCCGAGACCCAGTACTTC. It codes for CASRPGGGSETQYF. This chain links TRBV7-2 with TRBJ2-5; 7 positions agree with TRBD2. J gave up 5 bases and V 6 bases, and 9 bases lay outside the gene matches. Per germline, CDR1 SGHTA and CDR2 FQGNSA. The CDR3 totals 14 residues.

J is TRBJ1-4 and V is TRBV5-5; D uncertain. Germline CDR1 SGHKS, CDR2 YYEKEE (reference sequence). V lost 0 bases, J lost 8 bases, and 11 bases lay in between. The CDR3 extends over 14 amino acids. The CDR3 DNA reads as TGTGCCAGCAGCTTGGGGGGTAGTGGGGAAAAACTGTTTTTT. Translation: CASSLGGSGEKLFF.